This passage covers 18 T cell receptor beta chains from one sample sequenced in a study of T cell changes during pregnancy in multiple sclerosis. TCRdb keeps only in-frame clones here, not all; method: immunoSEQ multiplex PCR. The table records 20,000 to 25,000 clones, roughly 90% of them present only once. Sequenced material: CD4+ T cells from peripheral blood mononuclear cells, taken after pregnancy. The receptors shown here come from a female donor in good health, enrolled as a control in a pregnancy study.

The rearrangement uses TRBV18 and TRBJ2-3; maybe TRBD2 (5 bases). From germline, CDR1 is KGHSH and CDR2 LQKENI. Trimming pared 0 bases from V and 4 bases from J, leaving 8 bases between. The CDR3 is 14 residues long. The CDR3 sequence is CASSPPGEPDTQYF. In DNA form, the CDR3 reads TGTGCCAGCTCACCACCCGGGGAACCAGATACGCAGTATTTT.

The genes are TRBV18 and TRBJ2-6; 10 bases match TRBD1. CDR3 length: 19 amino acids. Losses at the gene ends were 3 bases for V and 4 bases for J; bases not matched to a gene: 12. Germline CDR1 KGHSH, CDR2 LQKENI. Here the CDR3 DNA reads TGTGCCAGCTCACCTAACCCGACAGGGGGCGGGTTCGGGGCCAACGTCCTGACTTTC. This codes for CASSPNPTGGGFGANVLTF.

This chain joins TRBV27 and TRBJ1-4; D unresolved. From germline, CDR1 is MNHEY and CDR2 SMNVEV (reference sequence). The CDR3 has 14 amino acids. V was shortened by 2 bases and J by 8 bases, with 12 bases between the two germline ends. DNA for the CDR3: TGTGCCAGCAGTTTAAGACCCCCGGGAGAAAAACTGTTTTTT. This translates into CASSLRPPGEKLFF.

CDR3 protein: CASSSEAVRFF. The CDR3 nucleotides read TGTGCCAGTAGCTCTGAGGCCGTTCGGTTCTTC. The J gene is TRBJ2-1, the V gene TRBV19, with D hard to call. This CDR3 has 11 amino acids. Germline lookup yields CDR1 LNHDA and CDR2 SQIVND (reference sequence). Trimming took 6 bases from V and 15 from J, leaving 15 bases between them.

V gene TRBV27 combines with J gene TRBJ2-1, with 12 bases aligning to TRBD2. The J segment lost 8 bases and the V segment lost 0 bases, leaving 14 bases of the junction unmatched. The CDR3 is 19 residues long. The germline V gene encodes CDR1 MNHEY and CDR2 SMNVEV (reference sequence). CDR3: CASSLSSTDWTSGIHEQFF. For the CDR3, the DNA is TGTGCCAGCAGTTTATCGTCGACGGATTGGACTAGCGGGATCCATGAGCAGTTCTTC.

This clone turned up a few times. This rearrangement joins TRBV18 to TRBJ1-4, with TRBD1 identical over 8 bases. Germline CDR1 KGHSH, CDR2 LQKENI. The CDR3 consists of 13 residues. The trim removed 4 bases at V and 7 bases at J, leaving 2 bases unmatched. The CDR3: CASSRTGSEKLFF. As DNA, the CDR3 is TGTGCCAGCTCACGGACAGGGAGTGAAAAACTGTTTTTT.

The chain links TRBV7-6 to TRBJ1-3; 8 nucleotides match TRBD1. The CDR3 is 17 amino acids. J was trimmed by 2 bases and V by 2 bases; bases with no gene match: 8. Germline CDR1 and CDR2: SGHVS and FNYEAQ. CDR3 coding DNA: TGTGCCAGCAGCTTAATCGCCGGGACAGGTGCTGGAAACACCATATATTTT. As protein: CASSLIAGTGAGNTIYF.

As DNA, the CDR3 is TGTGCCAGCAGCCTGACTAGTACCATTGAGACCCAGTACTTC. Protein sequence: CASSLTSTIETQYF. This chain links TRBV7-9 with TRBJ2-5; TRBD2 might be the D (6 bases). Germline CDR1 SEHNR, CDR2 FQNEAQ (reference sequence). V was trimmed by 5 bases and J by 5 bases, leaving 15 bases between them. The CDR3 spans 14 residues.

The chain recombines TRBV11-3 with TRBJ2-7, with 7 nucleotides matching TRBD1. The V gene end was trimmed by 6 bases and the J gene end by 2 bases; junction bases not matched to a gene: 7. The CDR3 length is 14 residues. Germline V gene sequence: CDR1 SGHNT, CDR2 YENEEA. The CDR3 nucleotides are TGTGCCAGCAGTTCGACAGGGTCCGCCTACGAGCAGTACTTC. Residues: CASSSTGSAYEQYF.

The rearrangement uses TRBV14 and TRBJ1-1, with a tentative D call TRBD1 (6 bases). CDR3 length equals 16 residues. CDR1 and CDR2 (germline): SGHDN, FVKESK. V was cut by 1 base and J by 6 bases, with 18 bases left in between. The CDR3 loop is CASSQAQGIGGPEAFF. The CDR3 coding sequence is TGTGCCAGCAGCCAAGCTCAGGGGATAGGAGGTCCTGAAGCTTTCTTT. Supplemented by reference TRBV14 and TRBJ1-1, the full variable domain reads EAGVTQFPSHSVIEKGQTVTLRCDPISGHDNLYWYRRVMGKEIKFLLHFVKESKQDESGMPNNRFLAERTGGTYSTLKVQPAELEDSGVYFCASSQAQGIGGPEAFFGQGTRLTVV.

The gene calls are TRBV7-2 and TRBJ2-7; 9 positions match TRBD2. Germline CDR1 and CDR2: SGHTA and FQGNSA. The CDR3 length is 17 residues. Trimming at V came to 7 bases and at J to 5 bases, leaving 18 bases not matched to a gene. Here the CDR3 DNA reads TGTGCCAGCAACCTTCGAGGGCGGGAGGGGTCCAGACACGAGCAGTACTTC. Encoded protein: CASNLRGREGSRHEQYF.

The chain recombines TRBV27 with TRBJ2-3, with D possibly being TRBD1 (6 bases). Trimming cost V 3 bases and J 2 bases, with 9 bases left between them. Per the germline V gene, CDR1 is MNHEY and CDR2 is SMNVEV (reference sequence). This CDR3 is built from 14 residues. The CDR3 reads CASSFRQDTDTQYF. CDR3 in DNA: TGTGCCAGCAGTTTTAGACAGGACACAGATACGCAGTATTTT.

The chain is built from TRBV5-1 and TRBJ2-3, with 9 bases lining up with TRBD2. The CDR3 contains 16 residues. Germline CDR1 and CDR2: SGHRS and YFSETQ. Losses at the gene ends were 2 bases for V and 4 bases for J; bases not matched to a gene: 8. CDR3 loop: CASSFLAGVASDTQYF. DNA of the CDR3: TGCGCCAGCAGCTTCTTAGCGGGAGTTGCCTCAGATACGCAGTATTTT.

The chain couples TRBV27 to TRBJ2-1, with 8 bases aligning to TRBD2. CDR1 is MNHEY, CDR2 SMNVEV, per germline (reference sequence). Germline trimming cut 5 bases from V and 8 bases from J; bases unmatched to any gene: 14. CDR3 length equals 16 residues. In DNA form, the CDR3 reads TGTGCCAGCAGTCCCCTACTAGCGGCAAAAGTGGATGAGCAGTTCTTC. Translated: CASSPLLAAKVDEQFF.

The CDR3 bases are TGCGCCAGCAGTGAGTCATCCGATGAGCAGTTCTTC. Translated, it gives CASSESSDEQFF. The chain links TRBV10-1 to TRBJ2-1; D is ambiguous. Trimming pared 0 bases from V and 8 bases from J, leaving 5 bases between. The CDR3 runs 12 residues. Germline loops: CDR1 WNHNN, CDR2 SYGVQD (reference sequence).

V gene TRBV19 combines with J gene TRBJ2-7; 9 nucleotides line up with TRBD1. V lost 6 bases, J lost 7 bases, and 13 bases stayed unmatched. Germline assignment: CDR1 LNHDA and CDR2 SQIVND (reference sequence). This CDR3 comprises 15 residues. CDR3 residues: CASSRSGQGPAEQYF. CDR3 sequence (DNA): TGTGCCAGTAGCCGGTCAGGACAGGGGCCAGCAGAGCAGTACTTC.

V is TRBV7-2 and J is TRBJ2-2, with 7 bases matching TRBD2. Germline CDR1 reads SGHTA; CDR2 reads FQGNSA. The V gene end was trimmed by 6 bases and the J gene end by 1 base; junction bases not matched to a gene: 5. The CDR3 is 15 amino acids. DNA of the CDR3: TGTGCCAGCAGGCTTAGCGGGCAGAACACCGGGGAGCTGTTTTTT. This gives the protein CASRLSGQNTGELFF. Full variable domain (rest looked up from reference TRBV7-2 and TRBJ2-2): GAGVSQSPSNKVTEKGKDVELRCDPISGHTALYWYRQSLGQGLEFLIYFQGNSAPDKSGLPSDRFSAERTGGSVSTLTIQRTQQEDSAVYLCASRLSGQNTGELFFGEGSRLTVL.

The count of this clone is one. This chain links TRBV18 with TRBJ2-1; TRBD2 matches at 7 bases. CDR1 and CDR2 (germline): KGHSH, LQKENI. This CDR3 contains 15 residues. The J segment lost 7 bases and the V segment lost 0 bases, leaving 6 bases of the junction unmatched. The DNA for the CDR3 is TGTGCCAGCTCACCACCCAGCGGGGTTCAAAATGAGCAGTTCTTC. It is translated as CASSPPSGVQNEQFF.